Each of the 29 T cell receptor beta chains below was sequenced from the same sample in a study of blood T cell repertoires in COVID-19. TCRdb's table, derived via immunoSEQ multiplex PCR, lists solely in-frame clones and lacks some. The sample gives 150,000 or so clones, approximately 80% of which show up once; approximately 14% is in the top ten. The sequencing sample was made of PBMCs or T cells enriched from blood (not recorded which). These receptors came from a man aged 50-60 years who had recovered from COVID-19.

A word on this clone: The junction departs from germline at one end; a sequencing error may be responsible. The chain joins TRBV7-9 to TRBJ2-2; D ambiguous. The germline V gene has CDR1 SEHNR and CDR2 FQNEAQ (reference sequence). This CDR3 spans 13 amino acids. CDR3 DNA: TGTGCCAGCAGCCAGGTCCACACTGGGGAGCTGTTTTTT. Amino acids: CASSQVHTGELFF.

V gene TRBV7-2 combines with J gene TRBJ1-2; perhaps TRBD1 as D (5 bases). CDR3 length equals 13 residues. CDR1 and CDR2 from the germline V gene are SGHTA and FQGNSA. V was trimmed by 4 bases and J by 4 bases, leaving 10 bases between them. The CDR3: CASSSTAPYGYTF. Here the CDR3 DNA reads TGTGCCAGCAGCTCGACAGCACCCTATGGCTACACCTTC.

This chain links TRBV20-1 with TRBJ2-7; the D gene is possibly TRBD2 (5 bases). V shed 8 bases and J shed 3 bases, with 11 bases lying between them. Looked up from germline, CDR1 is DFQATT and CDR2 is SNEGSKA (reference sequence). The CDR3 covers 11 residues. DNA of the CDR3: TGCAGTCTCCCGGGGATCTACGAGCAGTACTTC. This gives the protein CSLPGIYEQYF.

V gene TRBV15 combines with J gene TRBJ1-6; perhaps TRBD1 as D (6 bases). Per germline, CDR1 LNHNV and CDR2 YYDKDF (reference sequence). The CDR3 contains 14 residues. Trimming took off 6 bases at V and 3 bases at J, with 9 bases between the two ends. Here the CDR3 reads CATRKGGYNSPLHF. CDR3 bases: TGTGCCACCAGAAAAGGGGGCTATAATTCACCCCTCCACTTT.

The chain joins TRBV6-5 to TRBJ2-4; the D gene is possibly TRBD1 (6 bases). Trimming pared 2 bases from V and 2 bases from J, leaving 13 bases between. Germline CDR1 MNHEY, CDR2 SVGAGI. The CDR3 runs to 16 residues. CDR3 DNA: TGTGCCAGCAGTTACACCTCGGACAGAACCAAAAACATTCAGTACTTC. This translates into CASSYTSDRTKNIQYF.

The chain has TRBV24-1 and TRBJ1-1, with TRBD1 as a possible D gene (5 bases). The germline CDR1 and CDR2 sequences are KGHDR and SFDVKD. Trimming took 2 bases from V and 5 from J, leaving 11 bases between them. This CDR3 has 14 residues. Here the CDR3 reads CATSDSGMMTEAFF. In DNA form, the CDR3 reads TGTGCCACCAGTGATTCAGGGATGATGACTGAAGCTTTCTTT.

The chain carries TRBV11-2 and TRBJ1-6; 7 positions agree with TRBD1. CDR1 is SGHAT, CDR2 FQNNGV, per germline. V lost 5 bases, J lost 3 bases, and 10 bases stayed unmatched. There are 17 residues in the CDR3. CDR3 residues: CASSPRGTDGYNSPLHF. In DNA form, the CDR3 reads TGTGCCAGCAGCCCCAGAGGGACAGATGGCTATAATTCACCCCTCCACTTT. The variable domain in full, with the rest retrieved from reference TRBV11-2 and TRBJ1-6, is EAGVAQSPRYKIIEKRQSVAFWCNPISGHATLYWYQQILGQGPKLLIQFQNNGVVDDSQLPKDRFSAERLKGVDSTLKIQPAKLEDSAVYLCASSPRGTDGYNSPLHFGNGTRLTVT.

This clone has a count of ten or more. This chain connects TRBV7-9 to TRBJ1-1; weak D call: TRBD1 (5 bases). CDR1 and CDR2 (germline): SEHNR, FQNEAQ (reference sequence). V was cut by 5 bases and J by 3 bases, with 13 bases left in between. The CDR3 is 14 residues long. The CDR3 DNA sequence: TGTGCCAGCAGCCGGGACGGGGGATACACTGAAGCTTTCTTT. Amino acid sequence: CASSRDGGYTEAFF. Drawing the rest from reference TRBV7-9 and TRBJ1-1, the complete variable domain is DTGVSQNPRHKITKRGQNVTFRCDPISEHNRLYWYRQTLGQGPEFLTYFQNEAQLEKSRLLSDRFSAERPKGSFSTLEIQRTEQGDSAMYLCASSRDGGYTEAFFGQGTRLTVV.

The genes are TRBV3-1 (or the pseudogene TRBV3-2) and TRBJ1-6; 12 positions match TRBD1. Losses at the gene ends were 3 bases for V and 9 bases for J; bases not matched to a gene: 12. This CDR3 region has 18 residues. Germline assignment: CDR1 LGHDT and CDR2 YNNKEL (reference sequence). CDR3 sequence reads: CASSQTPGQGASSSPLHF. In DNA form, the CDR3 reads TGTGCCAGCAGCCAGACACCGGGACAGGGGGCCTCTAGTTCACCCCTCCACTTT.

The chain recombines TRBV5-4 with TRBJ1-3; weak D call: TRBD1 (6 bases). CDR3 length equals 15 residues. Germline CDR1 and CDR2: SGHNT and YYREEE (reference sequence). With 3 bases removed from V and 5 bases from J, the gap between germline ends came to 15 bases. CDR3 sequence reads: CASSWGSRDRNTIYF. The CDR3 nucleotides read TGTGCCAGCAGCTGGGGCTCCCGGGACAGAAACACCATATATTTT.

This clone was recorded once. V and J are TRBV30 and TRBJ2-7; TRBD1 matches 7 bases. CDR1 and CDR2 from the germline V gene are GTSNPN and SVGIG (reference sequence). V was clipped by 1 base and J by 2 bases; unmatched bases: 5. CDR3 size: 14 residues. CDR3 DNA sequence: TGTGCCTGGAGTGCTGGGGACAGAGCCTACGAGCAGTACTTC. Its translation is CAWSAGDRAYEQYF.

The J gene is TRBJ1-6, the V gene TRBV5-1, with TRBD1 identical over 7 bases. The length of the CDR3 is 15 residues. The V gene end was trimmed by 5 bases and the J gene end by 7 bases; junction bases not matched to a gene: 9. Germline V lookup: CDR1 SGHRS, CDR2 YFSETQ. Written as DNA, the CDR3 is TGCGCCAGCAGACGGGGGACAGATTCAAATTCACCCCTCCACTTT. This codes for CASRRGTDSNSPLHF.

The chain is built from TRBV7-8 and TRBJ1-4; the D gene is possibly TRBD1 (6 bases). Germline V gene data show CDR1 as SGHVS and CDR2 as FQNEAQ. The CDR3 consists of 15 residues. With 5 bases removed from V and 7 bases from J, the gap between germline ends came to 17 bases. This CDR3 reads CASSQEQGTGEKLFF. The CDR3 region has the DNA TGTGCCAGCAGCCAGGAACAGGGAACGGGTGAAAAACTGTTTTTT.

This clone was detected once. The CDR3 protein is CASSSPQGTSTEAFF. The CDR3 DNA follows: TGTGCCAGCAGCTCCCCCCAGGGGACGTCCACTGAAGCTTTCTTT. The chain employs TRBV28 and TRBJ1-1; a weak D match, TRBD1 (6 bases). The V gene lost 6 bases and the J gene lost 4 bases, with 18 bases spanning the gap. This CDR3 contains 15 residues. CDR1 is MDHEN, CDR2 SYDVKM, per germline. The entire variable domain, with the rest obtained from reference TRBV28 and TRBJ1-1, is as follows: DVKVTQSSRYLVKRTGEKVFLECVQDMDHENMFWYRQDPGLGLRLIYFSYDVKMKEKGDIPEGYSVSREKKERFSLILESASTNQTSMYLCASSSPQGTSTEAFFGQGTRLTVV.

The rearrangement uses TRBV5-1 and TRBJ2-1, with 8 nucleotides matching TRBD1. Germline lookup yields CDR1 SGHRS and CDR2 YFSETQ. The CDR3 covers 15 residues. The junction had 6 bases not matched to a gene; V was cut back by 3 bases and J by 4 bases. The CDR3 loop is CASSSWTGSYNEQFF. CDR3 bases: TGCGCCAGCAGCTCGTGGACAGGGTCATACAATGAGCAGTTCTTC.

The chain is built from TRBV27 and TRBJ2-3; D is perhaps TRBD2 (5 bases). CDR1 and CDR2 (germline): MNHEY, SMNVEV (reference sequence). This CDR3 is built from 15 residues. Trimming removed 3 bases at V and 1 base at J, with 11 bases between. The CDR3 DNA follows: TGTGCCAGCAGTTTGTACGGGGAGCGCACAGATACGCAGTATTTT. Protein product: CASSLYGERTDTQYF.

The chain employs TRBV7-9 and TRBJ1-6, with 8 nucleotides matching TRBD1. The V gene's germline CDR1 is SEHNR and CDR2 FQNEAQ (reference sequence). CDR3 length: 17 amino acids. J gave up 0 bases and V 5 bases, and 6 bases lay outside the gene matches. CDR3 coding DNA: TGTGCCAGCAGCCCCCGGACAGGGCGCTCCTATAATTCACCCCTCCACTTT. It codes for CASSPRTGRSYNSPLHF.

This clone turned up a few times. As DNA, the CDR3 is TGCGCCAGCAGCTGGACAGGGGCCAGGGGTGGCTACACCTTC. Translated, it gives CASSWTGARGGYTF. The V gene is TRBV5-1, the J gene TRBJ1-2; 9 positions match TRBD1. Germline trimming cut 3 bases from V and 7 bases from J; bases unmatched to any gene: 7. The germline gives CDR1 SGHRS, CDR2 YFSETQ. CDR3 length equals 14 residues.

In its sample, this clone was seen a few times. Other DNA sequences in the sample encode the same CDR3. This chain links TRBV30 with TRBJ1-6; no clear D. CDR1 and CDR2 from the germline V gene are GTSNPN and SVGIG (reference sequence). V lost 3 bases to trimming and J lost 7 bases, with 4 bases between them. The CDR3 sequence is 11 residues long. This CDR3 is CAWRENSPLHF. In nucleotides, the CDR3 is TGTGCCTGGAGGGAGAATTCACCCCTCCACTTT.

This chain links TRBV15 with TRBJ2-7; 7 bases fit TRBD1. The CDR3 totals 17 residues. CDR1 and CDR2 (germline): LNHNV, YYDKDF (reference sequence). V lost 0 bases, J lost 0 bases, and 8 bases stayed unmatched. CDR3 sequence (DNA): TGTGCCACCAGCAGAGATTTGTTGGGACAGACCTCCTACGAGCAGTACTTC. Encoded protein: CATSRDLLGQTSYEQYF. The full variable domain, its missing parts supplied by reference TRBV15 and TRBJ2-7, is DAMVIQNPRYQVTQFGKPVTLSCSQTLNHNVMYWYQQKSSQAPKLLFHYYDKDFNNEADTPDNFQSRRPNTSFCFLDIRSPGLGDTAMYLCATSRDLLGQTSYEQYFGPGTRLTVT.

This clone was counted between two and nine times. The chain couples TRBV27 to TRBJ1-2; maybe TRBD1 (6 bases). This CDR3 has 15 residues. Germline V lookup: CDR1 MNHEY, CDR2 SMNVEV (reference sequence). Trimming removed 4 bases at V and 7 bases at J, with 19 bases between. CDR3: CASSSEPGQWSGYTF. As DNA, the CDR3 is TGTGCCAGCAGTTCCGAACCGGGACAATGGTCTGGCTACACCTTC.

V is TRBV28 and J is TRBJ1-1; no clear D. The germline V and J ends were trimmed by 4 bases and 4 bases, with 25 bases remaining between them. Germline V gene data show CDR1 as MDHEN and CDR2 as SYDVKM. This CDR3 contains 18 residues. The CDR3 loop reads CASSSPPAGFGLSTEAFF. The CDR3 DNA follows: TGTGCCAGCAGTTCCCCCCCCGCAGGTTTCGGATTGAGCACTGAAGCTTTCTTT.

V gene TRBV6-2 or TRBV6-3 combines with J gene TRBJ1-1, with D maybe TRBD1 (6 bases). The germline gives CDR1 MNHEY, CDR2 SVGEGT. V lost 5 bases, J lost 8 bases, and 12 bases lay in between. CDR3 size: 12 residues. The CDR3 loop reads CASSPDRLEAFF. CDR3 nucleotide sequence: TGTGCCAGCAGTCCCGACAGGCTCGAAGCTTTCTTT.

This clone was recorded a few times. V gene TRBV5-4 combines with J gene TRBJ2-1, with TRBD2 matching 8 bases. J lost 9 bases, V lost 4 bases, and 12 bases had no gene match. The CDR3 is made up of 15 amino acids. Per germline, CDR1 SGHNT and CDR2 YYREEE (reference sequence). For the CDR3, the DNA is TGTGCCAGCAGCGTACTTCTTAGCGGGGCAGGTGAGCAGTTCTTC. This codes for CASSVLLSGAGEQFF.

The chain couples TRBV9 to TRBJ2-3; maybe TRBD1 (5 bases). This CDR3 comprises 15 residues. The germline V gene encodes CDR1 SGDLS and CDR2 YYNGEE. V was pared by 1 base and J by 4 bases, with 13 bases between. CDR3 residues: CASSVRFQGPDTQYF. CDR3 sequence (DNA): TGTGCCAGCAGCGTAAGGTTTCAGGGCCCAGATACGCAGTATTTT.

The chain carries TRBV28 and TRBJ1-4; tentatively, D is TRBD1 (6 bases). The CDR3 spans 15 residues. Germline loops: CDR1 MDHEN, CDR2 SYDVKM. V lost 3 bases to trimming and J lost 7 bases, with 15 bases between them. Here the CDR3 reads CASSLGAGGAEKLFF. DNA of the CDR3: TGTGCCAGCAGTTTGGGGGCGGGGGGAGCTGAAAAACTGTTTTTT. The entire variable domain, with the rest obtained from reference TRBV28 and TRBJ1-4, is as follows: DVKVTQSSRYLVKRTGEKVFLECVQDMDHENMFWYRQDPGLGLRLIYFSYDVKMKEKGDIPEGYSVSREKKERFSLILESASTNQTSMYLCASSLGAGGAEKLFFGSGTQLSVL.

This clone was found once. The genes are TRBV30 and TRBJ2-3; 11 positions match TRBD2. With V trimmed by 4 bases and J by 1 base, 4 bases remained unmatched. The CDR3 sequence is 15 residues long. Germline V gene data show CDR1 as GTSNPN and CDR2 as SVGIG (reference sequence). Written as DNA, the CDR3 is TGTGCCTGGACCACTAGCGGGGGACGCACAGATACGCAGTATTTT. It specifies CAWTTSGGRTDTQYF.

V is TRBV27 and J is TRBJ2-4; D tentatively reads TRBD1 or TRBD2 (9 bases each). Germline V lookup: CDR1 MNHEY, CDR2 SMNVEV (reference sequence). Trimming stripped 6 bases from V and 5 bases from J, with 23 bases between. This CDR3 spans 17 amino acids. The CDR3 spells CASRGQGGAGGENIQYF. For the CDR3, the DNA is TGTGCCAGCAGGGGACAGGGAGGCGCGGGAGGGGAAAACATTCAGTACTTC.

A single count supports this clone. The chain couples TRBV3-1 (or the pseudogene TRBV3-2) to TRBJ1-1, with unresolved D. CDR3 length equals 14 residues. V was shortened by 4 bases and J by 6 bases, with 15 bases between the two germline ends. From germline, CDR1 is LGHDT and CDR2 YNNKEL (reference sequence). CDR3: CASSPLPGSAEAFF. CDR3 DNA: TGTGCCAGCAGCCCCCTCCCGGGGAGCGCTGAAGCTTTCTTT.